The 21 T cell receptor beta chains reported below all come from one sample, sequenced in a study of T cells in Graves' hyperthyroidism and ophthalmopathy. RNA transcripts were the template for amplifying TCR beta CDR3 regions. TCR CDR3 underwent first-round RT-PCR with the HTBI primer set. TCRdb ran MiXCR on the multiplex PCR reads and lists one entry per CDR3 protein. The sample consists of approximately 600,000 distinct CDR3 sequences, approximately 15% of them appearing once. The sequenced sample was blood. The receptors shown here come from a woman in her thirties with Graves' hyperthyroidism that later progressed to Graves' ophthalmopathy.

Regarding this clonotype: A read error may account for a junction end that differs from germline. This CDR3 reads CASSRARGGELFF. CDR3 bases: TGTGCCAGCAGCCGGGCCAGGGGAGGGGAACTGTTTTTT. The genes are TRBV3-1 and TRBJ2-2; possible D gene TRBD2, 7 bases. The germline CDR1 and CDR2 sequences are LGHDT and YNNKEL (reference sequence). The length of the CDR3 is 13 residues. Variable domain in full (rest from reference TRBV3-1 and TRBJ2-2): DTAVSQTPKYLVTQMGNDKSIKCEQNLGHDTMYWYKQDSKKFLKIMFSYNNKELIINETVPNRFSPKSPDKAHLNLHINSLELGDSAVYFCASSRARGGELFFGEGSRLTVL.

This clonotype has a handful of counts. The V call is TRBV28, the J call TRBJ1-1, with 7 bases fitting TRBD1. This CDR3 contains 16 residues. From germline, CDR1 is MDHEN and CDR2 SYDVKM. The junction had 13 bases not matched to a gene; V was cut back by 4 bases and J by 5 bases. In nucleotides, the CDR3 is TGTGCCAGCAGTTCCCCCACAGGGGCGAGAGAAACTGAAGCTTTCTTT. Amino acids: CASSSPTGARETEAFF.

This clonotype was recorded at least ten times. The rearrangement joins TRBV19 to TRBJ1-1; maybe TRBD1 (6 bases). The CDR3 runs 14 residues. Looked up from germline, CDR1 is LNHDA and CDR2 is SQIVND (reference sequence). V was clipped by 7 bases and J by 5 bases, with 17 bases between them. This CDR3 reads CASIHRVSATEAFF. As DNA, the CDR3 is TGTGCCAGTATCCACAGGGTGAGCGCTACTGAAGCTTTCTTT.

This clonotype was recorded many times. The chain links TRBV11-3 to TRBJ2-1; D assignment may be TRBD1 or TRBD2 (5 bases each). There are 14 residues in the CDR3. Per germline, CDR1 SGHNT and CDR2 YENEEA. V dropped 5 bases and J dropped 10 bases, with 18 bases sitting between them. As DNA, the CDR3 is TGTGCCAGCAGCCCCGGGACCATAGTGTTCGAGCAGTTCTTC. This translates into CASSPGTIVFEQFF.

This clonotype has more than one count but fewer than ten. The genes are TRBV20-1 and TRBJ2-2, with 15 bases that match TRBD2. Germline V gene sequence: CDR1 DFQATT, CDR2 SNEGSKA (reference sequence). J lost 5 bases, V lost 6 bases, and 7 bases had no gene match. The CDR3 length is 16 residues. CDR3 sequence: CSATGLAGGGTGELFF. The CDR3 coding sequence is TGCAGTGCAACGGGACTAGCGGGAGGTGGGACCGGGGAGCTGTTTTTT.

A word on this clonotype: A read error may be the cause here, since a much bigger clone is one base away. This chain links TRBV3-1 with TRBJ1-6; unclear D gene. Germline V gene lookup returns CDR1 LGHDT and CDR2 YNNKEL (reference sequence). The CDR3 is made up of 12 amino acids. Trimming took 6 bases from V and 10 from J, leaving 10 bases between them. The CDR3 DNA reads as TGTGCCAGCAGGCCAAGGCCCTCACCCCTCCACTTT. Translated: CASRPRPSPLHF.

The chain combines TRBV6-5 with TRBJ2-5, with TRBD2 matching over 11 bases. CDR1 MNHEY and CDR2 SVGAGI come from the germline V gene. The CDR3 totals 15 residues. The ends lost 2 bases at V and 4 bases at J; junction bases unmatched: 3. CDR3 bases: TGTGCCAGCAGTTACACCGGACTAGCGGGAGAGACCCAGTACTTC. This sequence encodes CASSYTGLAGETQYF.

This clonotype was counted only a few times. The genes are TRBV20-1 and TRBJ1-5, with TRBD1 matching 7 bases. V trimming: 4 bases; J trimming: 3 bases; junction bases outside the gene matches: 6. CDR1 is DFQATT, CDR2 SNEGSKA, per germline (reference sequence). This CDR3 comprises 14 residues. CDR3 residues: CSAIQGQSNQPQHF. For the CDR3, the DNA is TGCAGTGCTATACAGGGACAGTCCAATCAGCCCCAGCATTTT.

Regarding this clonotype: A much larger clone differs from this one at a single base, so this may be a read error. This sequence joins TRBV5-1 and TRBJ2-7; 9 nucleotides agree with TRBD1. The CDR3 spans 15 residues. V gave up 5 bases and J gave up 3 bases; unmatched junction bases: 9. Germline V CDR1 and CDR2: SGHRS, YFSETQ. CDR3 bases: TGCGCCAGCAGGCCCGGGACAGGGTTAATCTACGAGCAGTACGTC. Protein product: CASRPGTGLIYEQYV.

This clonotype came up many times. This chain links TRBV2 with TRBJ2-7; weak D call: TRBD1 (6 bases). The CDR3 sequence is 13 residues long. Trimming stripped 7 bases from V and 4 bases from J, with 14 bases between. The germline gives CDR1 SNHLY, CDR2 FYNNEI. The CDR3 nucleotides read TGTGCCAGCATTCCGGGACACATTTACGAGCAGTACTTC. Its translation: CASIPGHIYEQYF.

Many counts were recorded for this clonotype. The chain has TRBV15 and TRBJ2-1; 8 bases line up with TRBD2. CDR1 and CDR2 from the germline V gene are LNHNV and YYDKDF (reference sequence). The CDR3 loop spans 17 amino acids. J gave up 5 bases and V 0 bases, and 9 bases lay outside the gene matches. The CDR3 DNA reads TGTGCCACCAGCAGAGAAGGTACCGGGAGGGGGAACAATGAGCAGTTCTTC. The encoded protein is CATSREGTGRGNNEQFF.

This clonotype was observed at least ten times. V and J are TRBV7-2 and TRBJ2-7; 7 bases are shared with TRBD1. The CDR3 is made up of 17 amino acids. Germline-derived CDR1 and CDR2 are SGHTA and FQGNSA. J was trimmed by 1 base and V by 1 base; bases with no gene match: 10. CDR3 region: CASSLGLAQGHSYEQYF. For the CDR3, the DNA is TGTGCCAGCAGCTTAGGCCTCGCACAGGGGCATTCCTACGAGCAGTACTTC.

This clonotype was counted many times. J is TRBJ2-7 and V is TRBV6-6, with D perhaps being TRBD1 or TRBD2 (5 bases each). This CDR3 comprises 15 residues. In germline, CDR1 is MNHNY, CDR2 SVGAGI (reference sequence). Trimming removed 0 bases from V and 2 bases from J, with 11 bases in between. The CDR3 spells CASSYSVGEPYEQYF. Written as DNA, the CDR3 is TGTGCCAGCAGTTACTCAGTGGGGGAACCCTACGAGCAGTACTTC.

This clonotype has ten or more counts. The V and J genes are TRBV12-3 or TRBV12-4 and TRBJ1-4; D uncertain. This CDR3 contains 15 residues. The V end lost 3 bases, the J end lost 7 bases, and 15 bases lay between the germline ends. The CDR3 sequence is CASSLFPGSSEKLFF. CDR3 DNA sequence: TGTGCCAGCAGTTTGTTCCCCGGGTCTAGTGAAAAACTGTTTTTT.

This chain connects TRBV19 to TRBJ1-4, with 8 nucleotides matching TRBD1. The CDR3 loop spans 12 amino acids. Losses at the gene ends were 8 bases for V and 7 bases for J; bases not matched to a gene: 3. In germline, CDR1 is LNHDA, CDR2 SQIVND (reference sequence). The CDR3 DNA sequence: TGTGCCAGTCACGACAGGGGTGAAAAACTGTTTTTT. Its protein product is CASHDRGEKLFF.

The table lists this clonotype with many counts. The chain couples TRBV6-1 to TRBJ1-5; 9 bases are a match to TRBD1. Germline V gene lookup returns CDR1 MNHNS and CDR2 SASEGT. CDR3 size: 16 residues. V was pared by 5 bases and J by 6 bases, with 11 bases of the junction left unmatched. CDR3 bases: TGTGCCAGCAGTCCTCACGCCGGGACAGGGAGTCAGCCCCAGCATTTT. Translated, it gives CASSPHAGTGSQPQHF.

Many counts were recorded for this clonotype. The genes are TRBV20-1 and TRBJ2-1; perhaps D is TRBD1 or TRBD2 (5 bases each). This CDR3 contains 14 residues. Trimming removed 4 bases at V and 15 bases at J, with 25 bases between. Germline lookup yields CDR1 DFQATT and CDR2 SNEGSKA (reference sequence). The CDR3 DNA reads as TGCAGTGCTACTGGGGGACGGCAGGCCTATCCAGGGTTCTTC. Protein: CSATGGRQAYPGFF.

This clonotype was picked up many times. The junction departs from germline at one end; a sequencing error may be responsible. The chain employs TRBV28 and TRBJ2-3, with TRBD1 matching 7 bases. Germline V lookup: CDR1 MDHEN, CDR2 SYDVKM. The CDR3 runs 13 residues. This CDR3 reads CASSWDSTDAQYF. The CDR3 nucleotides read TGTGCCAGCAGTTGGGACAGCACAGATGCGCAGTATTTT.

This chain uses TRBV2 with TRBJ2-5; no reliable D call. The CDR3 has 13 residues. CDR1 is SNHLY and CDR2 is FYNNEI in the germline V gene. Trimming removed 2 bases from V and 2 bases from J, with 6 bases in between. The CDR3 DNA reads TGTGCCAGCAGTGAAACAGTTCAAGAGACCCAGTACTTC. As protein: CASSETVQETQYF.

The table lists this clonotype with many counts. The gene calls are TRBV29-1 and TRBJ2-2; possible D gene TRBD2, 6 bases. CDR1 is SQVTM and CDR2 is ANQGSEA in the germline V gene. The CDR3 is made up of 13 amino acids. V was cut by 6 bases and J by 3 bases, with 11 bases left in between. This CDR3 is CSVTGTYTGELFF. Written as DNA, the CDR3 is TGCAGCGTGACCGGGACTTACACCGGGGAGCTGTTTTTT.

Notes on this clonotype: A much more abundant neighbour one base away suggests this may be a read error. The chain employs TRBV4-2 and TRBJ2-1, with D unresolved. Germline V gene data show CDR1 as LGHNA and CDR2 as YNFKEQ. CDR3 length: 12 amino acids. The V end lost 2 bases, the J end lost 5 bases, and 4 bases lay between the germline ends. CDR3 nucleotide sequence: TGTGCCAGCAGCCAACCCGACAATGAGCAGTTCTTC. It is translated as CASSQPDNEQFF.